This section outlines one T cell receptor (beta chain) sequence together with its context. In terms of age and location, participants ranged from about 18 to 90 years and lived in fewer than 30 US areas. Participants' own reports of clinical history determined their cohort assignment. Per the authors' pipeline: For nucleated cells, counts were estimated from reference gene primer amplification. Generated by immunoSEQ multiplex PCR, the TCRdb table keeps only in-frame clones and is missing some. D and trimming were read from the DNA, whereas the V and J calls and clone size are those reported in that table. The sample consists of 130,000 or so clones, about 80% of them appearing once. The V gene lost 2 bases and the J gene lost 1 base, with 15 bases spanning the gap. The CDR3 has 17 amino acids. Germline-derived CDR1 and CDR2 are LGHDT and YNNKEL (reference sequence). This sample was included in a study of blood T cell repertoires in COVID-19. At the level of the study: Italy, Spain and the United States were the sources of the convalescent and acute COVID-19 samples.

The V call is TRBV3-1 (or the pseudogene TRBV3-2), the J call TRBJ1-5; a possible D gene is TRBD1 (5 bases). Sequencing was carried out using PBMCs or T cells enriched from blood (not recorded which). The sequence was collected from a man aged 40-50 years with acute COVID-19. For the CDR3, the DNA is TGTGCCAGCAGCCAACGATCAGGGCAGACCAGCAATCAGCCCCAGCATTTT. Translated, it gives CASSQRSGQTSNQPQHF.